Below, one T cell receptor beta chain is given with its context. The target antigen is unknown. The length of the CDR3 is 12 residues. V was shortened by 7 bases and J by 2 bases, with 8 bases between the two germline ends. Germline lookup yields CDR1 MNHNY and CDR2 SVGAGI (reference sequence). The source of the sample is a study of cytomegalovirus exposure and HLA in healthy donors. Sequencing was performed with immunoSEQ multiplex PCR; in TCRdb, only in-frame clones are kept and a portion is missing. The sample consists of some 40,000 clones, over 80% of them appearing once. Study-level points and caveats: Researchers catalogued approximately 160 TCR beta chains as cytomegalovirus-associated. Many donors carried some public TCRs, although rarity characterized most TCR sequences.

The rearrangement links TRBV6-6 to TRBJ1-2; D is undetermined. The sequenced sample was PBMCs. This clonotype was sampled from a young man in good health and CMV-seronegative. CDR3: CASTRGNYGYTF. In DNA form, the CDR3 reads TGTGCCAGCACGCGCGGAAACTATGGCTACACCTTC.